A selection of T cell receptor beta chains follows, all from one sample in a study of blood T cell repertoires in COVID-19. TCRdb's copy holds only in-frame clones and misses some; the assay was immunoSEQ multiplex PCR. The table shows 100,000 to 150,000 clones, with 85% occurring only once. Input material: peripheral blood. The receptors were sampled from an elderly man with active or convalescent COVID-19. Each CDR3 is given with its conserved first and last residue. Each record gives: J gene, V gene, clone size, D gene, CDR3 protein, CDR3 DNA. The D gene is left open where the match is weak. Clone size is given for some rows only: seen once, a few or many times, or a class if the clone is expanded.

J: TRBJ2-3
V: TRBV27
size: NA
D: NA
CDR3: CASRTQRQTLTDTQYF
DNA: TGTGCCAGCAGAACTCAGCGCCAAACTCTCACAGATACGCAGTATTTT

J: TRBJ2-3
V: TRBV11-2
size: many
D: TRBD2
CDR3: CASSPSGISTDTQYF
DNA: TGTGCCAGCAGCCCAAGCGGGATTAGCACAGATACGCAGTATTTT

J: TRBJ1-2
V: TRBV7-2
size: NA
D: NA
CDR3: CASSLEVGQTNYGYTF
DNA: TGTGCCAGCAGCTTAGAAGTTGGGCAGACTAACTATGGCTACACCTTC

J: TRBJ1-1
V: TRBV7-3
size: NA
D: NA
CDR3: CASSLWSPIFMNTEAFF
DNA: TGTGCCAGCAGCCTGTGGAGTCCCATATTCATGAACACTGAAGCTTTCTTT

J: TRBJ2-2
V: TRBV12-5
size: NA
D: TRBD1
CDR3: CASGDRGPNGGTGELFF
DNA: TGTGCTAGTGGCGACAGGGGGCCTAACGGGGGCACCGGGGAGCTGTTTTTT

J: TRBJ2-7
V: TRBV6-5
size: NA
D: TRBD1
CDR3: CASRRDSYEQYF
DNA: TGTGCCAGCAGACGGGACAGCTACGAGCAGTACTTC

J: TRBJ2-7
V: TRBV7-9
size: NA
D: NA
CDR3: CASSLVGFTYEQYF
DNA: TGTGCCAGCAGCTTAGTGGGCTTCACCTACGAGCAGTACTTC

J: TRBJ2-5
V: TRBV11-1
size: once
D: TRBD1
CDR3: CASSMATGGQETQYF
DNA: TGTGCCAGCAGCATGGCGACAGGGGGCCAAGAGACCCAGTACTTC

J: TRBJ1-5
V: TRBV24-1
size: NA
D: TRBD1
CDR3: CATSDRTGGGNQPQHF
DNA: TGTGCCACCAGTGATCGGACAGGAGGAGGCAATCAGCCCCAGCATTTT

J: TRBJ2-1
V: TRBV7-2
size: NA
D: NA
CDR3: CASSLAATNNEQFF
DNA: TGTGCCAGCAGCTTAGCAGCGACCAACAATGAGCAGTTCTTC

J: TRBJ2-1
V: TRBV15
size: NA
D: NA
CDR3: CATSRDLSNDEQFF
DNA: TGTGCCACCAGCAGAGATCTCTCTAACGATGAGCAGTTCTTC

J: TRBJ2-2
V: TRBV6-2/TRBV6-3
size: NA
D: TRBD2
CDR3: CASSSVRSGSPGELFF
DNA: TGTGCCAGCAGTTCGGTTCGTAGCGGGAGCCCCGGGGAGCTGTTTTTT

J: TRBJ2-1
V: TRBV29-1
size: once
D: NA
CDR3: CSVETGFPNEQFF
DNA: TGCAGCGTTGAAACGGGATTCCCAAATGAGCAGTTCTTC

J: TRBJ1-5
V: TRBV9
size: NA
D: NA
CDR3: CASSVGQNNQPQHF
DNA: TGTGCCAGCAGCGTAGGACAGAACAATCAGCCCCAGCATTTT

J: TRBJ1-6
V: TRBV11-2
size: NA
D: TRBD1
CDR3: CASSLGQGHSPLHF
DNA: TGTGCCAGCAGCTTAGGACAGGGGCATTCACCCCTCCACTTT

J: TRBJ1-1
V: TRBV5-1
size: NA
D: NA
CDR3: CASSLGQVRNTEAFF
DNA: TGCGCCAGCAGCTTGGGACAGGTTCGGAACACTGAAGCTTTCTTT

J: TRBJ1-1
V: TRBV30
size: NA
D: NA
CDR3: CAWSVTQGYTEAFF
DNA: TGTGCCTGGAGTGTAACACAGGGATACACTGAAGCTTTCTTT

J: TRBJ2-6
V: TRBV30
size: NA
D: NA
CDR3: CAWSDGSGANVLTF
DNA: TGTGCCTGGAGTGACGGCTCTGGGGCCAACGTCCTGACTTTC

J: TRBJ2-5
V: TRBV4-1
size: NA
D: TRBD2
CDR3: CASSLWGGSRETQYF
DNA: TGCGCCAGCAGCCTTTGGGGAGGGAGCCGGGAGACCCAGTACTTC

J: TRBJ2-2
V: TRBV12-2
size: once
D: NA
CDR3: CASRSGGVEFKNTGELFF
DNA: TGTGCAAGTCGCTCAGGGGGCGTAGAGTTTAAGAACACCGGGGAGCTGTTTTTT

J: TRBJ2-2
V: TRBV11-2
size: NA
D: TRBD2
CDR3: CASTLGPSGTWLDTGELFF
DNA: TGTGCCAGCACCTTGGGGCCTAGCGGGACCTGGCTGGACACCGGGGAGCTGTTTTTT

J: TRBJ1-4
V: TRBV4-1
size: NA
D: TRBD1
CDR3: CASSQDLEVRGRSNEKLFF
DNA: TGCGCCAGCAGCCAAGATCTTGAGGTCAGGGGGCGATCTAATGAAAAACTGTTTTTT

J: TRBJ1-6
V: TRBV7-2
size: NA
D: NA
CDR3: CASSLTGRNSPLHF
DNA: TGTGCCAGCAGCTTAACGGGGAGGAATTCACCCCTCCACTTT

J: TRBJ1-6
V: TRBV14
size: NA
D: NA
CDR3: CASSQDERNSPLHF
DNA: TGTGCCAGCAGCCAAGATGAGCGAAATTCACCCCTCCACTTT

J: TRBJ1-6
V: TRBV15
size: NA
D: NA
CDR3: CATSRGAVSSYNSPLHF
DNA: TGTGCCACCAGCAGAGGGGCTGTTTCTTCCTATAATTCACCCCTCCACTTT

J: TRBJ1-5
V: TRBV7-9
size: NA
D: TRBD1
CDR3: CASSPGQQPQHF
DNA: TGTGCCAGCAGCCCGGGACAGCAGCCCCAGCATTTT

J: TRBJ2-7
V: TRBV18
size: NA
D: NA
CDR3: CASSPPDSYEQYF
DNA: TGTGCCAGCTCACCACCCGACAGCTACGAGCAGTACTTC

J: TRBJ2-7
V: TRBV18
size: NA
D: TRBD1
CDR3: CASSPRPGQGSSYEQYF
DNA: TGTGCCAGCTCACCCCGACCGGGACAGGGAAGTTCGTACGAGCAGTACTTC

J: TRBJ2-1
V: TRBV25-1
size: NA
D: TRBD2
CDR3: CASSFSGSSYNEQFF
DNA: TGTGCCAGCAGTTTTAGCGGGAGCTCCTACAATGAGCAGTTCTTC

J: TRBJ1-6
V: TRBV4-3
size: NA
D: TRBD1
CDR3: CASSQELGQGRGYSPLHF
DNA: TGCGCCAGCAGCCAAGAGCTGGGACAGGGAAGGGGTTACTCACCCCTCCACTTT

J: TRBJ1-2
V: TRBV7-9
size: NA
D: NA
CDR3: CASSLAAGAVTYGYTF
DNA: TGTGCCAGCAGCCTCGCAGCGGGGGCCGTTACCTATGGCTACACCTTC

J: TRBJ2-3
V: TRBV7-9
size: NA
D: TRBD1
CDR3: CASSPSYGRQGSTDTQYF
DNA: TGTGCCAGCAGCCCGAGTTACGGACGACAGGGGAGCACAGATACGCAGTATTTT

J: TRBJ1-5
V: TRBV6-4
size: NA
D: NA
CDR3: CASSDLTVQPQHF
DNA: TGTGCCAGCAGTGATCTCACAGTTCAGCCCCAGCATTTT

J: TRBJ2-5
V: TRBV6-5
size: NA
D: TRBD1
CDR3: CASSYSLGQGETQYF
DNA: TGTGCCAGCAGTTACTCGCTAGGACAGGGCGAGACCCAGTACTTC

J: TRBJ1-1
V: TRBV7-9
size: NA
D: NA
CDR3: CASSLAGKNTEAFF
DNA: TGTGCCAGCAGCTTGGCAGGGAAGAACACTGAAGCTTTCTTT

J: TRBJ1-5
V: TRBV5-1
size: NA
D: NA
CDR3: CASSLVGGNQPQHF
DNA: TGCGCCAGCAGCTTGGTCGGGGGCAATCAGCCCCAGCATTTT